These 29 T cell receptor beta chains share one sample of origin, sequenced in a study of post-analysis software for immune sequencing data. Study-wide points: Compared with controls, patients had more of 4 to 6 TRBV segments, including TRBV5-6, TRBV5-1 and TRBV20-1.

These receptors are not linked to any known antigen. Unique molecular identifiers were present in the TCR beta cDNA libraries. TCRdb passed the PCR reads through MiXCR, listing each CDR3 protein once. This table holds over 700,000 distinct CDR3 sequences, 30% found once. The sequenced material came from blood. These receptors were taken from a girl aged 10 to 17 with multiple sclerosis.

This sequence joins TRBV7-8 and TRBJ1-3; D gene ambiguous. V was cut by 3 bases and J by 4 bases, with 10 bases left in between. The CDR3 sequence is 14 residues long. CDR1 is SGHVS, CDR2 FQNEAQ, per germline. In DNA, the CDR3 is TGTGCCAGCAGCTTGCAGTCAGAAGGAAACACCATATATTTT. Its translation: CASSLQSEGNTIYF.

The chain has TRBV5-4 and TRBJ2-2, with no clear D. The V gene's germline CDR1 is SGHNT and CDR2 YYREEE (reference sequence). There are 16 residues in the CDR3. V gave up 4 bases and J gave up 2 bases, with 15 bases separating them. CDR3 residues: CASSPLTRANTGELFF. CDR3 sequence (DNA): TGTGCCAGCAGCCCCCTTACGAGAGCAAACACCGGGGAGCTGTTTTTT.

This clonotype occurred many times. V and J are TRBV20-1 and TRBJ2-7; TRBD2 aligns across 7 bases. Losses at the gene ends were 5 bases for V and 0 bases for J; bases not matched to a gene: 10. Germline V gene sequence: CDR1 DFQATT, CDR2 SNEGSKA (reference sequence). The CDR3 is 15 residues long. In nucleotides, the CDR3 is TGCAGTGCTGGGGGAGCGGGATGGAGCTCCTACGAGCAGTACTTC. Protein: CSAGGAGWSSYEQYF.

This clonotype was counted between two and nine times. The rearrangement links TRBV7-2 to TRBJ2-3; 10 nucleotides agree with TRBD1. The CDR3 loop spans 16 amino acids. The junction had 12 bases not matched to a gene; V was cut back by 5 bases and J by 7 bases. Germline-derived CDR1 and CDR2 are SGHTA and FQGNSA. The CDR3 reads CASSEGTGEPLYTQYF. The CDR3 DNA sequence: TGTGCCAGCAGCGAGGGGACAGGGGAACCCTTATATACGCAGTATTTT.

In its sample, this clonotype was seen a few times. CDR3 loop: CASSPEVQRVYEQYF. DNA for the CDR3: TGTGCCAGCAGCCCGGAAGTCCAGCGGGTATACGAGCAGTACTTC. The chain couples TRBV7-2 to TRBJ2-7; TRBD2 might be the D (6 bases). Looked up from germline, CDR1 is SGHTA and CDR2 is FQGNSA. V was trimmed by 5 bases and J by 4 bases, leaving 18 bases between them. The CDR3 covers 15 residues.

This clonotype was seen many times. The chain couples TRBV6-5 to TRBJ2-1; 7 bases line up with TRBD2. Germline V gives CDR1 MNHEY, CDR2 SVGAGI. V gave up 6 bases and J gave up 0 bases; unmatched junction bases: 8. This CDR3 has 16 amino acids. CDR3: CASRRGGPSSYNEQFF. For the CDR3, the DNA is TGTGCCAGCAGGCGGGGAGGGCCATCCTCCTACAATGAGCAGTTCTTC.

In this sample, this clonotype turned up a few times. The chain employs TRBV9 and TRBJ1-4; 8 nucleotides align to TRBD1. Germline lookup yields CDR1 SGDLS and CDR2 YYNGEE. The CDR3 runs 14 residues. Trimming at V came to 4 bases and at J to 5 bases, leaving 4 bases not matched to a gene. The CDR3 loop reads CASSQHRGNEKLFF. The CDR3 nucleotides read TGTGCCAGCAGCCAACACAGGGGGAATGAAAAACTGTTTTTT.

This clonotype showed up just once. The chain has TRBV18 and TRBJ1-1, with D perhaps matching TRBD1 (6 bases). The CDR3 has 15 residues. CDR1 is KGHSH and CDR2 is LQKENI in the germline V gene. V lost 2 bases to trimming and J lost 2 bases, with 12 bases between them. CDR3 coding DNA: TGTGCCAGCTCACCAGGAGGCGGGGGCAACACTGAAGCTTTCTTT. Translated, it gives CASSPGGGGNTEAFF.

This clonotype was seen only a few times. This rearrangement joins TRBV7-9 to TRBJ2-1; D uncertain. Looked up from germline, CDR1 is SEHNR and CDR2 is FQNEAQ (reference sequence). Trimming shortened V by 2 bases and J by 6 bases, and 11 bases separated the two germline ends. This CDR3 spans 14 amino acids. CDR3 DNA: TGTGCCAGCAGCTTATTAGCTTTGGGCAATGAGCAGTTCTTC. Protein sequence: CASSLLALGNEQFF.

The J gene is TRBJ2-5, the V gene TRBV14; 9 nucleotides match TRBD2. The V segment lost 4 bases and the J segment 6 bases; nucleotides outside the gene matches: 15. This CDR3 has 17 residues. CDR1 SGHDN and CDR2 FVKESK come from the germline V gene. The CDR3, as DNA: TGTGCCAGCAGCCCCCACCCCGGGACTAGCCCTTCGAAGACCCAGTACTTC. Protein product: CASSPHPGTSPSKTQYF. Using reference TRBV14 and TRBJ2-5 for the parts outside the CDR3, the full variable domain is EAGVTQFPSHSVIEKGQTVTLRCDPISGHDNLYWYRRVMGKEIKFLLHFVKESKQDESGMPNNRFLAERTGGTYSTLKVQPAELEDSGVYFCASSPHPGTSPSKTQYFGPGTRLLVL.

There are a few counts of this clonotype. CDR3 in amino acids: CASSEIARTTDTQYF. CDR3 coding DNA: TGTGCCAGCAGTGAAATAGCCAGGACCACAGATACGCAGTATTTT. This chain links TRBV6-1 with TRBJ2-3; D unclear. The germline V gene encodes CDR1 MNHNS and CDR2 SASEGT. CDR3 length: 15 amino acids. V dropped 2 bases and J dropped 2 bases, with 11 bases sitting between them.

This clonotype was seen only a few times. This rearrangement joins TRBV29-1 to TRBJ2-7; possibly TRBD2 for D (6 bases). CDR1 and CDR2 from the germline V gene are SQVTM and ANQGSEA. V lost 3 bases and J lost 3, with 9 bases in between. The CDR3 extends over 12 amino acids. The CDR3 region has the DNA TGCAGCGTTGAGGAGGGATTCTACGAGCAGTACTTC. Translating it yields CSVEEGFYEQYF.

This chain uses TRBV7-2 with TRBJ1-4; a weak D match, TRBD1 (5 bases). V was shortened by 3 bases and J by 0 bases, with 11 bases between the two germline ends. The CDR3 runs 16 residues. CDR1 and CDR2 from the germline V gene are SGHTA and FQGNSA. The CDR3 DNA sequence: TGTGCCAGCAGCTTCGTCGGGGGGGCAACTAATGAAAAACTGTTTTTT. It specifies CASSFVGGATNEKLFF.

This clonotype has just a few counts. V usage is TRBV7-2 and J usage is TRBJ2-5, with D tentatively TRBD1 (6 bases). Gene TRBJ2-7 matches the end of the DNA better, so the J call may be wrong. This CDR3 has 15 residues. CDR1 SGHTA and CDR2 FQGNSA come from the germline V gene. As DNA, the CDR3 is TGTGCCAGCAGCTTTGGGCGTCGACAGGTCCACGAGCAGTACTTC. Its translation: CASSFGRRQVHEQYF.

As concerns this clonotype: At one end, the junction sequence differs from germline, possibly due to a read error. The V and J genes are TRBV11-3 and TRBJ2-1; D ambiguous. Germline CDR1 SGHNT, CDR2 YENEEA. The CDR3 length is 13 residues. The chain's CDR3 is CANSLVRGGEQFF. CDR3 DNA sequence: TGTGCCAACAGCTTAGTACGAGGCGGTGAGCAGTTCTTC.

The gene calls are TRBV7-2 and TRBJ1-2; D unresolved. CDR1 is SGHTA, CDR2 FQGNSA, per germline. This CDR3 comprises 13 residues. With 1 base removed from V and 8 bases from J, the gap between germline ends came to 11 bases. The CDR3 region is CASSLDTTQGYTF. The CDR3 DNA is TGTGCCAGCAGCTTAGACACTACTCAGGGCTACACCTTC.

This sequence joins TRBV28 and TRBJ2-5; unclear D gene. Judging by the DNA end, TRBJ2-7 fits better; the J call may be wrong. Germline V gene data show CDR1 as MDHEN and CDR2 as SYDVKM. This CDR3 spans 16 amino acids. CDR3 region: CASSFPADRANYEQYF. The CDR3 DNA follows: TGTGCCAGCAGTTTCCCGGCGGATCGGGCGAACTACGAGCAGTACTTC.

The chain is built from TRBV7-2 and TRBJ2-3; possibly TRBD2 for D (5 bases). The CDR3 sequence is 13 residues long. Per the germline V gene, CDR1 is SGHTA and CDR2 is FQGNSA. Trimming left V 0 bases short and J 10 bases short, with 11 bases between. The CDR3 region is CASSLADSRAQYF. CDR3 sequence (DNA): TGTGCCAGCAGCTTAGCAGATTCGAGGGCGCAGTATTTT.

This clonotype has more than one count but fewer than ten. The chain carries TRBV18 and TRBJ2-3; D unclear. The germline V and J ends were trimmed by 3 bases and 7 bases, with 5 bases remaining between them. Looked up from germline, CDR1 is KGHSH and CDR2 is LQKENI. The CDR3 has 11 residues. The CDR3 sequence is CASSPDHTQYF. CDR3 DNA sequence: TGTGCCAGCTCACCTGATCATACGCAGTATTTT.

V gene TRBV7-2 combines with J gene TRBJ1-5; unclear D gene. V was pared by 5 bases and J by 7 bases, with 18 bases between. The CDR3 runs to 15 residues. CDR1 is SGHTA, CDR2 FQGNSA, per germline. The CDR3 loop is CASSQPIGSGQPQHF. The DNA of the CDR3 is TGTGCCAGCAGCCAGCCAATCGGGTCGGGGCAGCCCCAGCATTTT.

V usage is TRBV20-1 and J usage is TRBJ2-1; 11 nucleotides align to TRBD2. Germline assignment: CDR1 DFQATT and CDR2 SNEGSKA (reference sequence). After removal of 6 bases from V and 6 bases from J, the junction contained 13 bases not matched to a gene. The CDR3 spans 16 residues. The CDR3, as DNA: TGCAGTGCGGAACCAATGGGACTAGCGGTTCGCAATGAGCAGTTCTTC. Amino acid sequence: CSAEPMGLAVRNEQFF.

This clonotype was seen a handful of times. V usage is TRBV20-1 and J usage is TRBJ2-7; D remains unclear. The germline gives CDR1 DFQATT, CDR2 SNEGSKA (reference sequence). This CDR3 has 14 residues. V shed 3 bases and J shed 0 bases, with 12 bases lying between them. CDR3 amino acids: CSASSWQSSYEQYF. The CDR3, as DNA: TGCAGTGCTAGTTCATGGCAAAGCTCCTACGAGCAGTACTTC.

This clonotype has only one observation. The genes are TRBV6-1 and TRBJ2-4, with D perhaps matching TRBD1 (6 bases). Deletions cut 6 bases from V and 3 bases from J, with 15 bases between. CDR1 and CDR2 (germline): MNHNS, SASEGT. The CDR3 is made up of 15 amino acids. In DNA, the CDR3 is TGTGCCAGCAGCGAGCAGGGGAGAGACAAAAACATTCAGTACTTC. This translates into CASSEQGRDKNIQYF.

This clonotype came up a few times. This chain's CDR3 is CASSYNPGANVLTF. The CDR3 DNA follows: TGTGCCAGCAGTTACAATCCTGGGGCCAACGTCCTGACTTTC. The chain combines TRBV6-2 or TRBV6-3 with TRBJ2-6; D is undetermined. The V end was cut by 2 bases, the J end by 2 bases, with 4 bases between. Germline CDR1 MNHEY, CDR2 SVGEGT. The CDR3 runs to 14 residues.

CDR3 in DNA: TGCAGTGCTAGGGAAGATAGCGGCCAAGAGACCCAGTACTTC. It is translated as CSAREDSGQETQYF. This rearrangement joins TRBV20-1 to TRBJ2-5; D perhaps matches TRBD2 (6 bases). This CDR3 has 14 residues. Germline V gives CDR1 DFQATT, CDR2 SNEGSKA (reference sequence). Trimming removed 3 bases at V and 1 base at J, with 12 bases between.

In the case of this clonotype: A much bigger clone sits one base away, suggesting this may be a read error. The rearrangement joins TRBV29-1 to TRBJ2-5; TRBD2 is a possible D gene (6 bases). The germline V and J ends were trimmed by 5 bases and 11 bases, with 21 bases remaining between them. The CDR3 contains 13 residues. Per germline, CDR1 SQVTM and CDR2 ANQGSEA. In DNA, the CDR3 is TGCAGCGTTTCTTCTCTCGATAGCGGTGAGCAGTACTTC. Translating gives CSVSSLDSGEQYF.

The rearrangement uses TRBV4-2 and TRBJ2-1; 8 bases map to TRBD1. This CDR3 spans 16 amino acids. J gave up 6 bases and V 0 bases, and 7 bases lay outside the gene matches. Germline-derived CDR1 and CDR2 are LGHNA and YNFKEQ. The CDR3 protein is CASSQESQGAPNEQFF. The DNA of the CDR3 is TGTGCCAGCAGCCAAGAGTCCCAGGGGGCTCCCAATGAGCAGTTCTTC.

This clonotype was counted between two and nine times. J is TRBJ1-2 and V is TRBV5-1; possible D gene TRBD1, 5 bases. Germline lookup yields CDR1 SGHRS and CDR2 YFSETQ. The CDR3 spans 17 residues. The V end was cut by 0 bases, the J end by 4 bases, with 19 bases between. CDR3 in amino acids: CASSLVSAVTEPYGYTF. The CDR3 bases are TGCGCCAGCAGCTTGGTATCCGCTGTGACAGAGCCCTATGGCTACACCTTC.

The chain couples TRBV7-2 to TRBJ2-4; TRBD2 aligns across 9 bases. Germline-derived CDR1 and CDR2 are SGHTA and FQGNSA. The CDR3 covers 16 residues. Losses at the gene ends were 5 bases for V and 2 bases for J; bases not matched to a gene: 7. CDR3 nucleotides: TGTGCCAGCAGCCCTGTAGCGGGAGTCTCCAAAAACATTCAGTACTTC. Its translation is CASSPVAGVSKNIQYF.